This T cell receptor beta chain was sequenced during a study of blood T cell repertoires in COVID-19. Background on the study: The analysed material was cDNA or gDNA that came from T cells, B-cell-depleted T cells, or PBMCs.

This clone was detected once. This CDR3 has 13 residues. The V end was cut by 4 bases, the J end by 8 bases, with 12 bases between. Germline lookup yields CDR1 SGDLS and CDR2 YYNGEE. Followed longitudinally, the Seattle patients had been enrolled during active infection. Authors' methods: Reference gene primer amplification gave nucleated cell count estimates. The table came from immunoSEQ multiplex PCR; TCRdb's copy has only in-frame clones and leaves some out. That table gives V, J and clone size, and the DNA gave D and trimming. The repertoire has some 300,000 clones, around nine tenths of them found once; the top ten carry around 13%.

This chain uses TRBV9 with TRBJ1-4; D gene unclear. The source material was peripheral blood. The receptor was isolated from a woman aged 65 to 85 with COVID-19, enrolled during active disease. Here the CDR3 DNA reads TGTGCCAGCAGCATGACCCCGGGGGAAAAACTGTTTTTT. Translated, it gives CASSMTPGEKLFF.